The 8 T cell receptor beta chains below were found in one sample sequenced in a study of OX40 agonist ivuxolimab in advanced cancers. The assay was immunoSEQ multiplex PCR, and TCRdb's table has in-frame clones only and misses some. The sample includes roughly 75,000 clones, more than 70% seen only once; the top ten take roughly 6%. Sequenced material: CD4+ or CD8+ T cells sorted from blood, taken in a trial of the OX40 agonist ivuxolimab. Receptors originate from an adult with an advanced solid tumor such as melanoma, head and neck, liver or kidney cancer.

The genes are TRBV2 and TRBJ1-5, with 7 bases matching TRBD1. Trimming took 7 bases from V and 0 from J; bases not matched to a gene: 6. This CDR3 has 15 residues. Germline CDR1 and CDR2: SNHLY and FYNNEI. CDR3 residues: CASTWTGDSNQPQHF. DNA for the CDR3: TGTGCCAGCACCTGGACAGGAGATAGCAATCAGCCCCAGCATTTT.

A word on this clone: The same CDR3 also results from other DNA sequences found in this sample. The V gene is TRBV9, the J gene TRBJ1-6; a possible D gene is TRBD1 (5 bases). V lost 0 bases, J lost 7 bases, and 8 bases lay in between. CDR1 and CDR2 from the germline V gene are SGDLS and YYNGEE. The CDR3 is 14 residues long. For the CDR3, the DNA is TGTGCCAGCAGCGTAGGGGACGGAAATTCACCCCTCCACTTT. Encoded protein: CASSVGDGNSPLHF.

The chain is built from TRBV11-2 and TRBJ1-2, with TRBD1 matching 8 bases. Germline V CDR1 and CDR2: SGHAT, FQNNGV. The trim removed 5 bases at V and 4 bases at J, leaving 9 bases unmatched. The CDR3 length is 15 residues. The CDR3 DNA follows: TGTGCCAGCAGCCTAGGACAGGGAAGACCCTATGGCTACACCTTC. Protein sequence: CASSLGQGRPYGYTF. Complete variable domain (other parts from reference TRBV11-2 and TRBJ1-2): EAGVAQSPRYKIIEKRQSVAFWCNPISGHATLYWYQQILGQGPKLLIQFQNNGVVDDSQLPKDRFSAERLKGVDSTLKIQPAKLEDSAVYLCASSLGQGRPYGYTFGSGTRLTVV.

The table lists this clone with a count of one. The rearrangement links TRBV5-4 to TRBJ2-5; no firm D call. The CDR3 totals 14 residues. Germline lookup yields CDR1 SGHNT and CDR2 YYREEE (reference sequence). The ends were cut back, 2 bases at V and 5 bases at J, with 13 bases in the middle. CDR3 amino acids: CASSFPLARETQYF. For the CDR3, the DNA is TGTGCCAGCAGCTTCCCTTTGGCGAGGGAGACCCAGTACTTC.

In its sample, this clone was seen once. The chain has TRBV30 and TRBJ2-7; D gene uncertain. Germline lookup yields CDR1 GTSNPN and CDR2 SVGIG (reference sequence). The CDR3 extends over 14 amino acids. V lost 2 bases and J lost 5, with 16 bases in between. The CDR3 bases are TGTGCCTGGAGTTTCCGGGCCATTCGACACGAGCAGTACTTC. It codes for CAWSFRAIRHEQYF.

The CDR3 sequence is CATTEESTDTQYF. In DNA, the CDR3 is TGTGCCACTACGGAGGAGAGCACAGATACGCAGTATTTT. The chain recombines TRBV19 with TRBJ2-3, with D perhaps TRBD2 (5 bases). Germline-derived CDR1 and CDR2 are LNHDA and SQIVND (reference sequence). CDR3 length: 13 residues. Trimming pared 10 bases from V and 0 bases from J, leaving 11 bases between.

The rearrangement joins TRBV19 to TRBJ1-1; D gene uncertain. The CDR3 runs 11 residues. Germline-derived CDR1 and CDR2 are LNHDA and SQIVND (reference sequence). Trimming removed 7 bases at V and 0 bases at J, with 3 bases between. CDR3 loop: CASMLNTEAFF. CDR3 bases: TGTGCCAGTATGTTGAACACTGAAGCTTTCTTT.

V gene TRBV7-9 combines with J gene TRBJ1-1; D is possibly TRBD1 (5 bases). Trimming removed 0 bases from V and 3 bases from J, with 14 bases in between. This CDR3 has 16 residues. Per the germline V gene, CDR1 is SEHNR and CDR2 is FQNEAQ (reference sequence). The CDR3 loop is CASSLARGGGYTEAFF. The CDR3 DNA is TGTGCCAGCAGCTTAGCGAGGGGTGGGGGGTACACTGAAGCTTTCTTT.